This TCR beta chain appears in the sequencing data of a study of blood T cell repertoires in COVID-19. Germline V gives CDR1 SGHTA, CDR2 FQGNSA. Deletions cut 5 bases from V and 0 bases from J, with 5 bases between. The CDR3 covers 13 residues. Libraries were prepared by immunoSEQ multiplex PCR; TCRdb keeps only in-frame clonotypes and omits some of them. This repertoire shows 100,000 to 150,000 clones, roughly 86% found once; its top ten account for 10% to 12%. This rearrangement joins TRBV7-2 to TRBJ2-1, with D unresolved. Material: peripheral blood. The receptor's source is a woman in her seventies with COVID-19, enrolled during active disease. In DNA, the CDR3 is TGTGCCAGCAGCCTGAGCTCCTACAATGAGCAGTTCTTC. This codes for CASSLSSYNEQFF.